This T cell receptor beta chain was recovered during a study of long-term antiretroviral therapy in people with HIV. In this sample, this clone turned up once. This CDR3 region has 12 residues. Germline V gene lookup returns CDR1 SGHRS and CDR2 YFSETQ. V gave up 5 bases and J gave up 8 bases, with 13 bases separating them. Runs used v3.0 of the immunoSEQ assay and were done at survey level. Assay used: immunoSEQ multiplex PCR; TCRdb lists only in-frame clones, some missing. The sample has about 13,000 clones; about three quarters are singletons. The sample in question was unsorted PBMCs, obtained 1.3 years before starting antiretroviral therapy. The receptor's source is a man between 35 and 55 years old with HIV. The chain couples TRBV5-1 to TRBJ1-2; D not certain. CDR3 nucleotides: TGCGCCAGCAGGGTAGACCTTGGGGGCTACACCTTC. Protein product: CASRVDLGGYTF.